This T cell receptor beta chain was recorded in a study of vaccination and CD4 T cells after COVID-19. Sequenced with the Oncomine TCR Beta short-read assay was DNA taken from cultured CD4+ T cells. TCRdb reanalysed the PCR reads using MiXCR and keeps one entry per CDR3 protein. The table has more than 15,000 distinct CDR3 sequences, roughly 50% seen once. The CDR3 contains 15 residues. Per germline, CDR1 MNHEY and CDR2 SMNVEV (reference sequence). Trimming pared 6 bases from V and 0 bases from J, leaving 9 bases between. Comments on this clonotype: Its antigen is as yet unknown.

Treatment: approximately 11-day PBMC culture with coronavirus spike peptide pools or control peptides (ViraFEST assay). The sequenced sample was cultured CD4+ T cells from blood, obtained after SARS-CoV-2 vaccination. The chain recombines TRBV27 with TRBJ1-6, with D unresolved. The TCR was taken from a human donor with COVID-19. The chain's CDR3 is CASRVASSYNSPLHF. The DNA for the CDR3 is TGTGCCAGCAGAGTCGCTAGCTCCTATAATTCACCCCTCCACTTT.